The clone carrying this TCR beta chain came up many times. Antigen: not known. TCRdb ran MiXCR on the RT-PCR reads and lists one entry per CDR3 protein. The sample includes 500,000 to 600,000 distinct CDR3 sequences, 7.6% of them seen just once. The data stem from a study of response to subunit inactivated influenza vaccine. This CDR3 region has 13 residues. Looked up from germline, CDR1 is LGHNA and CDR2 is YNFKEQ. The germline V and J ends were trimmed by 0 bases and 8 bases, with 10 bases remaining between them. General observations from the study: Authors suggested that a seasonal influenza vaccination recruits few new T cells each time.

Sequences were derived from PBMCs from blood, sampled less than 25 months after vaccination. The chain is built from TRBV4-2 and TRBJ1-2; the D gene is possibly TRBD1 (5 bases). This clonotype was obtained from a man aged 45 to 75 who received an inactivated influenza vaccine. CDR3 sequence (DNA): TGTGCCAGCAGCCAAGAACCGGGACGGGGCTACACCTTC. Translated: CASSQEPGRGYTF.